This T cell receptor beta chain was retrieved from a study of blood T cell repertoires in COVID-19. Study in general: COVID-19 samples from acute and convalescent phases originated in the United States, Italy and Spain. Nucleic acid was either cDNA or gDNA, and it came from T cells, B-cell-depleted T cells, or PBMCs.

This CDR3 has 13 residues. After removal of 8 bases from V and 10 bases from J, the junction contained 12 bases not matched to a gene. The germline gives CDR1 SNHLY, CDR2 FYNNEI. As processed by the authors: Amplified reference gene primers provided the basis for estimating nucleated cell counts. The protocol was immunoSEQ multiplex PCR, while the TCRdb copy is restricted to in-frame clones and leaves out a portion. The DNA was the basis for D and trimming; V, J and clone size are from that table. The profile shows under 150,000 clones, more than 70% of them singletons. The chain employs TRBV2 and TRBJ1-2; 8 positions agree with TRBD1. This TCR was recovered from a woman between 70 and 85 years old who had recovered from COVID-19. Material: peripheral blood. The CDR3 is CASHKDRESDYTF. CDR3 bases: TGTGCCAGCCACAAGGACAGGGAATCGGACTACACCTTC.